The clone carrying this T cell receptor beta chain was observed at least ten times. The antigen is not known. The patients, who ranged from 18 to 65 in age, presented with newly diagnosed hyperthyroidism lasting under 2 months. The diagnoses drew upon clinical symptoms, serum thyroxine and TRAb, thyroid ultrasound and orbital computed tomography. This entry is derived from a study of T cells in Graves' hyperthyroidism and ophthalmopathy. Study-wide results and caveats: Most clonotypes expanded in the thyroid (above 0.001) were also present in blood. Ophthalmopathy cases were set apart from stable hyperthyroidism by a 13 V-J model.

Amplification of TCR beta CDR3 regions was performed using RNA transcripts as template. Using the HTBI primer set, a first-round RT-PCR was run on the TCR CDR3. TCRdb reprocessed the multiplex PCR reads via MiXCR and lists one record per CDR3 protein. The sample records 100,000 to 140,000 distinct CDR3 sequences, roughly 15% being singletons. V was pared by 5 bases and J by 10 bases, with 7 bases of the junction left unmatched. The germline gives CDR1 MNHEY, CDR2 SMNVEV (reference sequence). This CDR3 has 15 amino acids. Sequencing was performed on blood. The source of this sequence is a woman in her fifties or sixties with Graves' hyperthyroidism. J is TRBJ2-1 and V is TRBV27; 14 bases map to TRBD2. In DNA, the CDR3 is TGTGCCAGCAGTCCCCGACTAGCGGGAGGGTTCGAGCAGTTCTTC. Protein: CASSPRLAGGFEQFF.